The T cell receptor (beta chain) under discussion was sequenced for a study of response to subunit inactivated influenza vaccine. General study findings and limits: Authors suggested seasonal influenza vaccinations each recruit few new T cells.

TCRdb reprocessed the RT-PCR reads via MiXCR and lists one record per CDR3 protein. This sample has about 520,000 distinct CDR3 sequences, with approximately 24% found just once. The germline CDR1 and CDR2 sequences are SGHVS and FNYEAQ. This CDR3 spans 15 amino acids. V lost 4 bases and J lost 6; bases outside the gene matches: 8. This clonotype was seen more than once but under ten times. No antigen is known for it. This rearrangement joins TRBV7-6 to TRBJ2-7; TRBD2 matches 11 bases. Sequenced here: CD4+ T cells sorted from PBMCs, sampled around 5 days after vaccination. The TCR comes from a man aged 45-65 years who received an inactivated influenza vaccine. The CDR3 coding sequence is TGTGCCAGCAGCTCCCTAGCGGGAGGATGGTCCGAGCAGTACTTC. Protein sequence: CASSSLAGGWSEQYF.